One and the same sample provided the 20 T cell receptor beta chains below, sequenced in a study of T cell repertoires in cytomegalovirus infection. TCRdb reprocessed the reads with MiXCR, giving one entry per CDR3 protein. Here the sample spans about 140,000 distinct CDR3 sequences, about 6.3% being singletons. Source material: PBMCs. The receptors here all came from a human donor in good health (CMV status not recorded). Some clones in this sample may be carry-over from other donors' samples.

This clonotype was found a few times. J is TRBJ2-5 and V is TRBV12-3 or TRBV12-4; 12 bases are a match to TRBD2. Trimming cost V 5 bases and J 5 bases; bases outside gene matches: 6. This CDR3 has 15 amino acids. DNA of the CDR3: TGTGCCAGCAGTCCTAGCGGGGGGGCTTTGGAGACCCAGTACTTC. This gives the protein CASSPSGGALETQYF.

This clonotype was seen many times. The genes are TRBV7-2 and TRBJ2-1, with 9 bases that match TRBD2. Germline CDR1 SGHTA, CDR2 FQGNSA. V was pared by 2 bases and J by 2 bases, with 7 bases of the junction left unmatched. The CDR3 totals 17 residues. The chain's CDR3 is CASSLTWRGGPYNEQFF. CDR3 in DNA: TGTGCCAGCAGCTTAACGTGGCGGGGGGGACCCTACAATGAGCAGTTCTTC. The whole variable domain, filled in from reference TRBV7-2 and TRBJ2-1, reads GAGVSQSPSNKVTEKGKDVELRCDPISGHTALYWYRQSLGQGLEFLIYFQGNSAPDKSGLPSDRFSAERTGGSVSTLTIQRTQQEDSAVYLCASSLTWRGGPYNEQFFGPGTRLTVL.

The J gene is TRBJ2-3, the V gene TRBV5-1, with D hard to call. The V end was cut by 0 bases, the J end by 0 bases, with 8 bases between. This CDR3 is 15 amino acids long. Germline lookup yields CDR1 SGHRS and CDR2 YFSETQ. The CDR3 DNA sequence: TGCGCCAGCAGCTTGGAACGGAAAAGCACAGATACGCAGTATTTT. This sequence encodes CASSLERKSTDTQYF.

This clonotype was detected a few times. The gene calls are TRBV28 and TRBJ2-5; D ambiguous. Trimming left V 3 bases short and J 4 bases short, with 9 bases between. The CDR3 consists of 13 residues. Germline V gene data show CDR1 as MDHEN and CDR2 as SYDVKM. The CDR3 DNA is TGTGCCAGCAGTTTGGCAAGCATAGAGACCCAGTACTTC. Translated: CASSLASIETQYF.

This clonotype was seen a handful of times. The V and J genes are TRBV5-1 and TRBJ1-2; D is unresolved. V was pared by 7 bases and J by 7 bases, with 17 bases between. The CDR3 has 13 amino acids. The germline CDR1 and CDR2 sequences are SGHRS and YFSETQ. The CDR3 coding sequence is TGCGCCAGCTCCTTGGACGGACTCCTTGGCTACACCTTC. It specifies CASSLDGLLGYTF. The whole variable domain, filled in from reference TRBV5-1 and TRBJ1-2, reads KAGVTQTPRYLIKTRGQQVTLSCSPISGHRSVSWYQQTPGQGLQFLFEYFSETQRNKGNFPGRFSGRQFSNSRSEMNVSTLELGDSALYLCASSLDGLLGYTFGSGTRLTVV.

This clonotype was recorded many times. This chain joins TRBV12-3 or TRBV12-4 and TRBJ2-2; TRBD1 agrees at 7 bases. Losses at the gene ends were 4 bases for V and 4 bases for J; bases not matched to a gene: 9. This CDR3 spans 16 amino acids. The CDR3 DNA follows: TGTGCCAGCAGTTCCAAAGGGGGCAGCAGCACCGGGGAGCTGTTTTTT. It specifies CASSSKGGSSTGELFF.

The table lists this clonotype with many counts. The J gene is TRBJ2-3, the V gene TRBV28; no clear D gene. The CDR3 covers 13 residues. V lost 2 bases and J lost 4, with 7 bases in between. The V gene's germline CDR1 is MDHEN and CDR2 SYDVKM. In DNA form, the CDR3 reads TGTGCCAGCAGTTTAGAGTCCCCAGATACGCAGTATTTT. Residues: CASSLESPDTQYF.

This clonotype appeared many times. The genes are TRBV19 and TRBJ1-1, with 7 bases that match TRBD1. Losses at the gene ends were 1 base for V and 1 base for J; bases not matched to a gene: 0. Germline V gene sequence: CDR1 LNHDA, CDR2 SQIVND (reference sequence). There are 14 residues in the CDR3. CDR3 DNA: TGTGCCAGTAGTATAGGGACAGGGAACACTGAAGCTTTCTTT. Translation gives CASSIGTGNTEAFF.

The chain combines TRBV10-3 with TRBJ2-7; possibly TRBD2 for D (5 bases). The CDR3 covers 11 residues. V gave up 6 bases and J gave up 2 bases, with 5 bases separating them. The germline CDR1 and CDR2 sequences are ENHRY and SYGVKD. CDR3 nucleotide sequence: TGTGCCATCAGCGGGACCTACGAGCAGTACTTC. It translates to CAISGTYEQYF.

In its sample, this clonotype was seen a few times. The chain has TRBV2 and TRBJ2-3; 11 nucleotides agree with TRBD2. CDR1 SNHLY and CDR2 FYNNEI come from the germline V gene. The CDR3 spans 15 residues. The J segment lost 5 bases and the V segment lost 5 bases, leaving 6 bases of the junction unmatched. CDR3 protein: CASSRPSGGKDTQYF. CDR3 bases: TGTGCCAGCAGTAGGCCTAGCGGGGGGAAAGATACGCAGTATTTT.

V is TRBV29-1 and J is TRBJ2-5, with 7 bases aligning to TRBD2. The V and J ends lost 6 bases and 2 bases, in that order; junction bases with no gene match: 6. This CDR3 contains 13 residues. The germline V gene has CDR1 SQVTM and CDR2 ANQGSEA. The DNA of the CDR3 is TGCAGCGTCCATCCGGGACTACAAGAGACCCAGTACTTC. Residues: CSVHPGLQETQYF.

This clonotype was picked up many times. The V call is TRBV7-3, the J call TRBJ2-7; 8 nucleotides agree with TRBD1. Unmatched junction bases numbered 6, after V lost 5 bases and J lost 6 bases. This CDR3 is built from 13 residues. The germline V gene has CDR1 SGHTA and CDR2 FQGTGA. The CDR3 is CASSRGQGREQYF. The CDR3 nucleotides are TGTGCCAGCAGCAGAGGACAGGGCCGCGAGCAGTACTTC.

This clonotype showed up many times. This rearrangement joins TRBV7-2 to TRBJ1-6; TRBD1 might be the D (5 bases). The CDR3 sequence is 14 residues long. CDR1 and CDR2 from the germline V gene are SGHTA and FQGNSA. Trimming pared 5 bases from V and 10 bases from J, leaving 15 bases between. The CDR3 here is CASSTMLSGSPLHF. CDR3 in DNA: TGTGCCAGCAGCACTATGTTATCAGGGTCACCCCTCCACTTT.

This clonotype came up many times. CDR3: CASSTPKGGFTDTQYF. The CDR3 DNA follows: TGTGCCAGCAGCACCCCGAAGGGCGGGTTCACAGATACGCAGTATTTT. The chain combines TRBV11-2 with TRBJ2-3; D is perhaps TRBD2 (5 bases). The CDR3 spans 16 residues. V was clipped by 5 bases and J by 2 bases, with 17 bases between them. In germline, CDR1 is SGHAT, CDR2 FQNNGV.

There are a few counts of this clonotype. The CDR3 spells CSARGISYEQYF. In DNA, the CDR3 is TGCAGCGCCCGGGGGATCTCCTACGAGCAGTACTTC. The rearrangement joins TRBV29-1 to TRBJ2-7, with D possibly TRBD2 on 6 matching bases. CDR3 length: 12 residues. The germline CDR1 and CDR2 sequences are SQVTM and ANQGSEA. V was shortened by 7 bases and J by 0 bases, with 10 bases between the two germline ends.

This clonotype was seen a handful of times. The genes are TRBV11-2 and TRBJ2-1; D could derive from TRBD1 or TRBD2 (6 bases each). The CDR3 extends over 17 amino acids. Trimming removed 5 bases from V and 7 bases from J, with 24 bases in between. From germline, CDR1 is SGHAT and CDR2 FQNNGV. The CDR3 DNA reads TGTGCCAGCAGCCACGGGGGCCAGCAGGGTGAACTGAATGAGCAGTTCTTC. Translated, it gives CASSHGGQQGELNEQFF.

This clonotype was detected only a few times. The CDR3 sequence: CASRRYEQYF. The CDR3 DNA follows: TGTGCCAGTAGAAGATACGAGCAGTACTTC. The rearrangement uses TRBV19 and TRBJ2-7; no reliable D call. Germline loops: CDR1 LNHDA, CDR2 SQIVND (reference sequence). The CDR3 extends over 10 amino acids. V was cut by 6 bases and J by 4 bases, with 4 bases left in between.

In this sample, this clonotype turned up a few times. J is TRBJ2-2 and V is TRBV6-1; D uncertain. CDR1 and CDR2 (germline): MNHNS, SASEGT. The CDR3 runs to 14 residues. V dropped 5 bases and J dropped 5 bases, with 12 bases sitting between them. CDR3 residues: CASSRSLGTGELFF. CDR3 nucleotide sequence: TGTGCCAGCAGTCGAAGCTTGGGGACCGGGGAGCTGTTTTTT.

The CDR3 DNA sequence: TGCAGCGTGAGACTAGCGGGGCGCGCGAACACCGGGGAGCTGTTTTTT. Amino acids: CSVRLAGRANTGELFF. The V call is TRBV29-1, the J call TRBJ2-2; 11 bases line up with TRBD2. The CDR3 runs to 16 residues. V was clipped by 6 bases and J by 0 bases; unmatched bases: 6. Germline CDR1 and CDR2: SQVTM and ANQGSEA.

This clonotype has ten or more counts. The rearrangement joins TRBV30 to TRBJ1-6, with D maybe TRBD1 (5 bases). Trimming left V 3 bases short and J 9 bases short, with 12 bases between. The CDR3 contains 13 residues. Germline V gene sequence: CDR1 GTSNPN, CDR2 SVGIG (reference sequence). The DNA for the CDR3 is TGTGCCTGGAGGGGGGACGGCGGTTCACCCCTCCACTTT. This sequence encodes CAWRGDGGSPLHF.